The rows below give T cell receptor beta chains drawn from one sample of a study of CDR3 diversity in severe acne. MiXCR was run by TCRdb on the PCR reads, yielding one entry per CDR3 protein. This sample has roughly 100,000 distinct CDR3 sequences, with 51% found just once. The specimen sequenced was blood. These receptors came from a male donor with acne. Each CDR3 is given with its conserved first and last residue.

V	CDR3
TRBV27	CASRWSGGYEQYF
TRBV2	CASSGTSGRKGEQFF
TRBV5-4	CASSLRHGGQETQYF
TRBV11-3	CASSYLTTSASTDTQYF
TRBV10-3	CAISGGTNEKLFF
TRBV25-1	CASSSGGDTEAFF
TRBV12-3/TRBV12-4	CASRGGPRYF
TRBV7-2	CASSPQGGYSGNTIYF
TRBV6-1	CASSEVPWPTSGRQSYEQYF
TRBV20-1	CSARSGLAGVGSSSYEQYF
TRBV6-6	CASSYGEDRANYGYTF
TRBV7-9	CASSTGPSAPYEQYF
TRBV12-3/TRBV12-4	CASSFQPGQGAQTQYF
TRBV25-1	CASNLGGNERLFF
TRBV28	CASQTGVGSPLHF
TRBV20-1	CSAHTGTGEDSTEAFF
TRBV10-3	CASSRTGVPQETQYF
TRBV24-1	CATSDEYQETQYF
TRBV7-6	CASSTGLAEVSEPF
TRBV24-1	CATSDLANYGYTF
TRBV2	CASSDFPGELFF
TRBV24-1	CATRDRSNTEAFF
TRBV11-2	CASSLSGNTIYF
TRBV20-1	CSALTGTDYNEQFF
TRBV29-1	CSASDRVGGYTF
TRBV6-6	CASSYSGTGVDEQFF
TRBV19	CASSPPSSGANVLTF
TRBV20-1	CSAREVSGNSYEQYF
TRBV6-1	CASSARGAKGTQYF
TRBV5-1	CASSPTGSSTDTQYF
TRBV14	CASSRDRGHGYTF
TRBV9	CASSVAAGGPEKLFF
TRBV6-5	CASRGTSGRGVYEQYF
TRBV20-1	CSARAGVGSSSYEQYF
TRBV7-9	CASSLGAVRGETQYF
TRBV11-1	CASSRASSDRDNEQFF
TRBV20-1	CSAPGGSGRIYEQYF
TRBV6-2/TRBV6-3	CASSRLGGYGYTF
TRBV29-1	CSVTIDRATGELFF
TRBV12-3/TRBV12-4	CASRPMDNEQFF
TRBV24-1	CAFPFDRASTGELFF
TRBV5-1	CASSLATGAEAFF
TRBV7-9	CASSHTGTSEETQYF
TRBV19	CRNPRGVFF
TRBV18	CASSPRQDPQETQYF
TRBV6-1	CAEDCQWRETQYF
TRBV2	CAGSMWNTEAFF
TRBV7-3	CASSPPRTSGSYEQYF
TRBV28	CASNRLAGSYEQYF
TRBV24-1	CATSDPDRPQETQYF
TRBV6-2/TRBV6-3	CASTRVGVSRGQFF
TRBV20-1	CSATVPGGDNQPQHF